Listed below are T cell receptor beta chains from one sample, sequenced in a study of post-analysis software for immune sequencing data. MiXCR, applied by TCRdb to the PCR reads, yields one record per CDR3 protein. The sample has fewer than 550,000 distinct CDR3 sequences; roughly 34% are singletons. The material sequenced was blood. Receptor source: a girl under 18 with multiple sclerosis. The CDR3 runs from the conserved cysteine through the conserved F or W.

TRBV20-1	TRBJ2-1	CSATTGLARYNEQFF
TRBV9	TRBJ2-5	CASSADPQGSQETQYF
TRBV5-1	TRBJ1-1	CASSLAPGGVMNTEAFF
TRBV20-1	TRBJ2-5	CSARRAAQETQYF
TRBV7-8	TRBJ2-6	CASCPGVGANVLTF
TRBV18	TRBJ1-2	CASSPSTVTNYGYTF
TRBV29-1	TRBJ2-1	CSVAGDLPSPYNEQFF
TRBV5-1	TRBJ2-3	CASTSEDTQYF
TRBV10-3	TRBJ2-3	CAISEAGDPVGDTQYF
TRBV29-1	TRBJ2-3	CSQGGATDTQYF
TRBV29-1	TRBJ2-7	CSVGTGRFVEQYF
TRBV6-1	TRBJ2-7	CASSEGSGGSYEQYF
TRBV20-1	TRBJ1-5	CSMGQPQHF
TRBV5-1	TRBJ2-3	CATRWGGTTDTQYF
TRBV12-3/TRBV12-4	TRBJ1-1	CASRPGTVNTEAFF
TRBV5-1	TRBJ1-2	CASSLGHFNYGYTF